The entry below gives a single T cell receptor (beta chain) sequence along with its context. The antigen is unknown. Sequencing was performed with immunoSEQ multiplex PCR; in TCRdb, only in-frame clones are kept and a portion is missing. The sample yields 55,000 to 65,000 clones, about 95% seen once. The donors were members of the validation cohort, which comprised 90 to 150 subjects and was separate from the first cohort of more than 500 subjects. This entry belongs to a study of cytomegalovirus exposure and HLA in healthy donors. Findings and limits, study-wide: Confirmation in vitro established that a few CMV-associated chains were specific for CMV antigens.

Specimen: PBMCs. The clonotype originates from a woman under 30 in good health and CMV-seropositive.

In DNA form, the CDR3 reads TGCGCCAGCAGTCATATTAGCGGGAGGGCCAGGGATGAGCAGTTCTTC. Protein: CASSHISGRARDEQFF. The rearrangement joins TRBV5-1 to TRBJ2-1, with 11 nucleotides matching TRBD2. Losses at the gene ends were 5 bases for V and 8 bases for J; bases not matched to a gene: 12. Germline V gene data show CDR1 as SGHRS and CDR2 as YFSETQ. The CDR3 runs to 16 residues.